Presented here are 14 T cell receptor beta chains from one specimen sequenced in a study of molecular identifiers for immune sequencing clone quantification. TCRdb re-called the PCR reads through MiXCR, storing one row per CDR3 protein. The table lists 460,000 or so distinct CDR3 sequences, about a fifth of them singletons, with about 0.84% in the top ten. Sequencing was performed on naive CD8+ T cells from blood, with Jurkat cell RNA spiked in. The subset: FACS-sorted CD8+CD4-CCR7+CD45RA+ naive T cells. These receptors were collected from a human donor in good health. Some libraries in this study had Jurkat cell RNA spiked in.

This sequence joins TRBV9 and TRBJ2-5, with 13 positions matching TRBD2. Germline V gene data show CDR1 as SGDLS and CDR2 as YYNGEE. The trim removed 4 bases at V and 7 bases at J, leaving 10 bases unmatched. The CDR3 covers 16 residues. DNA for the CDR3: TGTGCCAGCAGCCCGAGCCGACTAGCGGGAGGTGGGACCCAGTACTTC. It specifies CASSPSRLAGGGTQYF.

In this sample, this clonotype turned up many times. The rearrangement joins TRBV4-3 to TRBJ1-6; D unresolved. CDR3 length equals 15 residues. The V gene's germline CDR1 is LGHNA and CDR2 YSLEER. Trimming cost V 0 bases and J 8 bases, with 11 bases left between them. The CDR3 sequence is CASSQDTKGYSPLHF. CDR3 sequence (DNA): TGCGCCAGCAGCCAAGATACAAAGGGCTATTCACCCCTCCACTTT.

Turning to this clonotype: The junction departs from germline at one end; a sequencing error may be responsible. This chain's CDR3 is CAGSLDTNTEAFF. The CDR3 DNA reads TGTGCCGGCAGCTTAGATACGAACACTGAAGCTTTCTTT. The V gene is TRBV7-9, the J gene TRBJ1-1; D unclear. The CDR3 has 13 residues. Germline V lookup: CDR1 SEHNR, CDR2 FQNEAQ (reference sequence). Looking up the rest from reference TRBV7-9 and TRBJ1-1 gives the full variable domain: DTGVSQNPRHKITKRGQNVTFRCDPISEHNRLYWYRQTLGQGPEFLTYFQNEAQLEKSRLLSDRFSAERPKGSFSTLEIQRTEQGDSAMYLCAGSLDTNTEAFFGQGTRLTVV.

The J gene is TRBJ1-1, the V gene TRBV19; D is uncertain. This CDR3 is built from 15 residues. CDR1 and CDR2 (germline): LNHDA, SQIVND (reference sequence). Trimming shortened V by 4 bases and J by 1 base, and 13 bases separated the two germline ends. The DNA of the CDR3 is TGTGCCAGTAGTAAAAACGGACGGCCGAACACTGAAGCTTTCTTT. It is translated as CASSKNGRPNTEAFF.

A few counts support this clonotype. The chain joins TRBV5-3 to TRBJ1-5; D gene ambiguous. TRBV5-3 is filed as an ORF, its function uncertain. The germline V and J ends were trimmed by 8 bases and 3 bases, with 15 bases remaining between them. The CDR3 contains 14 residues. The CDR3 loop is CASTMSGDNQPQHF. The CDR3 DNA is TGTGCCAGCACTATGAGTGGGGACAATCAGCCCCAGCATTTT.

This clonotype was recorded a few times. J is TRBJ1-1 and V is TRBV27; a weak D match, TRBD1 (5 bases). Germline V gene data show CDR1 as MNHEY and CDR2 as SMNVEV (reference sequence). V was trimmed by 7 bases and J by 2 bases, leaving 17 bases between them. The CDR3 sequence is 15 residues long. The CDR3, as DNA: TGTGCCAGCACCCATAGCCGGGGGTATAACACTGAAGCTTTCTTT. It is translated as CASTHSRGYNTEAFF.

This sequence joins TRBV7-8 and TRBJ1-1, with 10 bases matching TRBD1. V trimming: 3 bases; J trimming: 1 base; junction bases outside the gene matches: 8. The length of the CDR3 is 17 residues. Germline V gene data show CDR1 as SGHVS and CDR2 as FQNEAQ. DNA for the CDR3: TGTGCCAGCAGCTTTCCCCGACAGGGGGCCACGAACACTGAAGCTTTCTTT. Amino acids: CASSFPRQGATNTEAFF.

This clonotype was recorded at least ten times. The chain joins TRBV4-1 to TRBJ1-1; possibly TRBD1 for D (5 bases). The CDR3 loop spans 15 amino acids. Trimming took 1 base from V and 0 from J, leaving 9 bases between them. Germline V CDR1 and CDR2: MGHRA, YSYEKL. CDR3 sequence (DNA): TGCGCCAGCAGCCAAGGGGGACGGCTGAACACTGAAGCTTTCTTT. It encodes CASSQGGRLNTEAFF.

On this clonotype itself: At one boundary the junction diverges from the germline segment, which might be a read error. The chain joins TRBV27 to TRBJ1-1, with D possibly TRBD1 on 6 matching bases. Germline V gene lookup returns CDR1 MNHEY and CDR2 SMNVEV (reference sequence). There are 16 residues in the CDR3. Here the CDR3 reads CASGLSSGGARAEAFF. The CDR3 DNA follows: TGTGCCAGCGGTTTATCGAGTGGGGGGGCGCGAGCTGAAGCTTTCTTT.

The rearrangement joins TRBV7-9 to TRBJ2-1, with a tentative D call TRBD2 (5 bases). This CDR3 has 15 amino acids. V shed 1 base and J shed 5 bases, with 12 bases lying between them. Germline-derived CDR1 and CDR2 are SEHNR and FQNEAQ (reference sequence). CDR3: CASSLVATTHNEQFF. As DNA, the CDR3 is TGTGCCAGCAGCTTAGTAGCGACAACTCACAATGAGCAGTTCTTC.

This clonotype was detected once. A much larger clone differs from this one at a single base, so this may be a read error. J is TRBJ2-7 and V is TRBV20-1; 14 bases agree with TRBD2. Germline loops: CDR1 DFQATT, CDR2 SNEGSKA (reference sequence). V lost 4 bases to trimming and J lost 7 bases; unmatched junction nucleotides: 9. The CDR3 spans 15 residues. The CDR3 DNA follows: TGCAGTGCTATGCCGGGACTAGCGGGAGCGGATGAGCAGTACTTC. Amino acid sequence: CSAMPGLAGADEQYF.

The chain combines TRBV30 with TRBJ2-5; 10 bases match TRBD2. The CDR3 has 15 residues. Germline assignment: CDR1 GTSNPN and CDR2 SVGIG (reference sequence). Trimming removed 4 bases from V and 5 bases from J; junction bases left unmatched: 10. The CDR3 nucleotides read TGTGCCTGGATCAGGACTAGCGGCTTATCTGAGACCCAGTACTTC. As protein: CAWIRTSGLSETQYF.

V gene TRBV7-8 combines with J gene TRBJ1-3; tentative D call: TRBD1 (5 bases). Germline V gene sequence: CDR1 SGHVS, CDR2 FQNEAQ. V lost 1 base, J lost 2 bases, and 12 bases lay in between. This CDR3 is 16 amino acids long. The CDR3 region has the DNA TGTGCCAGCAGCTTAGTTCCCAGGGAGGCTGGAAACACCATATATTTT. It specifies CASSLVPREAGNTIYF.

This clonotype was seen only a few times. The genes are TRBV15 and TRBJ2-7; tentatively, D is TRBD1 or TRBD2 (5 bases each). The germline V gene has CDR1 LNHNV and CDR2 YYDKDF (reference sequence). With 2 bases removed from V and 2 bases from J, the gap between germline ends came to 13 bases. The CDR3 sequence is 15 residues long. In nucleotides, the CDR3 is TGTGCCACCAGCAGAAGGGACCCAATTACCTACGAGCAGTACTTC. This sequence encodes CATSRRDPITYEQYF.